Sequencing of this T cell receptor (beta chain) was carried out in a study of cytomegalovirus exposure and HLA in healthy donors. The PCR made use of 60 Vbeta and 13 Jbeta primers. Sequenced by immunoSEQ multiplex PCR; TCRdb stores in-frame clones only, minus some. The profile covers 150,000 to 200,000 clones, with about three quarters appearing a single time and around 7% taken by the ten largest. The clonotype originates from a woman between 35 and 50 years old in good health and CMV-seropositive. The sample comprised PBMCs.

The CDR3 here is CASSSSGGLLYNEQFF. The CDR3 nucleotides are TGTGCCAGCAGTTCAAGCGGGGGGCTCCTCTACAATGAGCAGTTCTTC. The chain combines TRBV27 with TRBJ2-1, with 9 bases identical to TRBD2. This CDR3 spans 16 amino acids. J gave up 3 bases and V 4 bases, and 7 bases lay outside the gene matches. CDR1 is MNHEY, CDR2 SMNVEV, per germline (reference sequence).